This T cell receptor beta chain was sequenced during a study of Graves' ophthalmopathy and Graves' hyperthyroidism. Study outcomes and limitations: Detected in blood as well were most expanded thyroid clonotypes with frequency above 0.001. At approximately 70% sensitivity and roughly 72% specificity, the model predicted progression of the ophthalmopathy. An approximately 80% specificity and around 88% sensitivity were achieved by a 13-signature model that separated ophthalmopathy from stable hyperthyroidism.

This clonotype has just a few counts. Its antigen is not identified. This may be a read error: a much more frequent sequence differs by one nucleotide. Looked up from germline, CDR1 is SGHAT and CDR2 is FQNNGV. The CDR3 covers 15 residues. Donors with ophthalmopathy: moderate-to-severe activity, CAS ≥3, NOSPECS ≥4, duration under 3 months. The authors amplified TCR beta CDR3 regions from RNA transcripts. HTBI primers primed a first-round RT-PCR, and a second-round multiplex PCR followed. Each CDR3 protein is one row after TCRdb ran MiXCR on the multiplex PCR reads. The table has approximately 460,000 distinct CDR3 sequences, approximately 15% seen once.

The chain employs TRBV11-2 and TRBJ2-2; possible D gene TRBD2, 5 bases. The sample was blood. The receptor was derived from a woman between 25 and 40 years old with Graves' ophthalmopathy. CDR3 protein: CASSLDGLYTGELCF. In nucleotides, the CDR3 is TGTGCCAGCAGCTTAGATGGACTCTACACCGGGGAGCTGTGTTTT.